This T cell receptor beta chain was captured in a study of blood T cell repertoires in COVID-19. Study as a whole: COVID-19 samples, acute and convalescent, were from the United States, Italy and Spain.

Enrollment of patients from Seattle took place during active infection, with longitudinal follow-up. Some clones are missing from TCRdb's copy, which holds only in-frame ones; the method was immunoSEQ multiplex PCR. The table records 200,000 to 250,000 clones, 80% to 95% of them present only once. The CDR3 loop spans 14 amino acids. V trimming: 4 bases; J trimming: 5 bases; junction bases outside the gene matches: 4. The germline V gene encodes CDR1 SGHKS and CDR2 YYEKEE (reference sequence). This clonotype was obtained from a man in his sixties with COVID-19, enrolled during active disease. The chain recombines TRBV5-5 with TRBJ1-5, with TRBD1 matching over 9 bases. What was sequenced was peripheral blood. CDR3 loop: CASSPGTGYQPQHF. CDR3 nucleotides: TGTGCCAGCAGCCCCGGGACAGGGTATCAGCCCCAGCATTTT.